The clone carrying this T cell receptor beta chain was seen ten or more times. Regarding time point: pre-sensitization, week 0. Treatment noted: therapeutic diphenylcyclopropenone sensitization with weekly scalp DPC. This specimen belongs to a study of human T cells and chemical hapten exposure. Turning to the study itself: Reading of the patch tests, which applied 0.01% DPC to the upper back, occurred at 6 days.

TCRdb analysed the RACE reads with MiXCR anew, one entry per CDR3 protein. The table records over 85,000 distinct CDR3 sequences, 10% to 14% of them present only once. The material sequenced was whole blood, taken in connection with sensitization to the hapten diphenylcyclopropenone (DPC). The TCR originated in a woman aged 55-69 years with alopecia areata. Some clones in this sample may be carry-over from other donors' samples.

CDR3 residues: CASRPIAGQQETQYF. The CDR3 coding sequence is TGCGCCAGCAGACCAATAGCGGGGCAACAAGAGACCCAGTACTTC. The chain employs TRBV5-1 and TRBJ2-5; 8 bases are shared with TRBD2. Germline V CDR1 and CDR2: SGHRS, YFSETQ. The CDR3 contains 15 residues. Trimming at V came to 5 bases and at J to 2 bases, leaving 8 bases not matched to a gene.